This T cell receptor beta chain came from a study of siplizumab effects on memory and regulatory T cells. The V gene's germline CDR1 is LGHNT and CDR2 FRNRAP. Trimming removed 7 bases from V and 8 bases from J; junction bases left unmatched: 6. CDR3 length: 13 amino acids. Overall study results and limits: Proliferating siplizumab-culture Tregs lacked confirmation of suppressive function. Apparently more diverse than memory cells, naive T cells also seemed major alloresponse contributors.

Sequenced by immunoSEQ multiplex PCR; TCRdb stores in-frame clones only, minus some. The sample comprises tens of thousands of clones, 93% of which are singletons, and approximately 7.1% rests with the top ten. With regard to this clone: What it binds is not known.

Sequenced material: CD8+ T cells sorted from blood. The chain has TRBV12-5 and TRBJ2-1; 9 positions agree with TRBD2. This receptor was obtained from a human donor in good health. CDR3 nucleotide sequence: TGTGCTAGTGTCTTAGCGGGAGAAGATGAGCAGTTCTTC. The encoded protein is CASVLAGEDEQFF.